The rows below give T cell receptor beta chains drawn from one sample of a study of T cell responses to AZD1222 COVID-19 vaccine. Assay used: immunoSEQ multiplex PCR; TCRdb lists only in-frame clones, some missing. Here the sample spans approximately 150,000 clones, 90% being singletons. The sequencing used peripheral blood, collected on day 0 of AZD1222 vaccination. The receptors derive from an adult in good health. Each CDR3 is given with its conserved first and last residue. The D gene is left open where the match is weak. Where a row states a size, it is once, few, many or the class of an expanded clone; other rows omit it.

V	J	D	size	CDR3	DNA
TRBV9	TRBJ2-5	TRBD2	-	CASSVRGTSGGETQYF	TGTGCCAGCAGCGTAAGGGGGACTAGCGGAGGAGAGACCCAGTACTTC
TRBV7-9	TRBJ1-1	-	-	CASNWGLNTEAFF	TGTGCCAGCAACTGGGGCTTGAACACTGAAGCTTTCTTT
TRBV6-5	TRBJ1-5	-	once	CASSTGLNQPQHF	TGTGCCAGCAGTACAGGACTCAATCAGCCCCAGCATTTT
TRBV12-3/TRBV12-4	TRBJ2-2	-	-	CASSLRKGGELFF	TGTGCCAGCAGTCTCCGCAAGGGCGGGGAGCTGTTTTTT
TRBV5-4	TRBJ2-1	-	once	CASSWQISYNEQFF	TGTGCCAGCAGCTGGCAGATCTCCTACAATGAGCAGTTCTTC
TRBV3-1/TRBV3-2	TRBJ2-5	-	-	CASSQDRQGTQYF	TGTGCCAGCAGCCAAGATCGGCAGGGGACCCAGTACTTC
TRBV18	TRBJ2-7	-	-	CASSKGPLGPYEQYF	TGTGCCAGCTCAAAGGGTCCCCTGGGACCCTACGAGCAGTACTTC
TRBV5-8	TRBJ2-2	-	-	CASSYNRGLFYGELFF	TGTGCCAGCAGCTACAACAGGGGACTCTTCTACGGGGAGCTGTTTTTT
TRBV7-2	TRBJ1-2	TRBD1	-	CASSSDRVQGYTF	TGTGCCAGCAGCTCTGACAGGGTCCAGGGCTACACCTTC
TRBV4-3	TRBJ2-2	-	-	CASSQGGGNTGELFF	TGCGCCAGCAGCCAGGGAGGAGGGAACACCGGGGAGCTGTTTTTT
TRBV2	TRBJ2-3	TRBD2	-	CASSDIRLAGTPDTQYF	TGTGCCAGCAGTGATATCAGACTAGCGGGGACCCCAGATACGCAGTATTTT
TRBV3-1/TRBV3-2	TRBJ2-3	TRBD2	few	CASSQLAGGATDTQYF	TGTGCCAGCAGCCAACTAGCGGGGGGGGCCACAGATACGCAGTATTTT
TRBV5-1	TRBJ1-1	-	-	CASRQERGAYRNTEAFF	TGCGCCAGCAGGCAAGAACGGGGGGCCTATAGGAACACTGAAGCTTTCTTT
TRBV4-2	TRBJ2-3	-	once	CASSPGRSDTQYF	TGTGCCAGCAGCCCGGGCCGATCAGATACGCAGTATTTT
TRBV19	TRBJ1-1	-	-	CASSAETMNTEAFF	TGTGCCAGTAGTGCGGAGACAATGAACACTGAAGCTTTCTTT
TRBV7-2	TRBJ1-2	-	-	CASSLDGRNYGYTF	TGTGCCAGCAGCTTAGATGGGAGGAACTATGGCTACACCTTC
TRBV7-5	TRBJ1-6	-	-	CARSLPTRGGRSPLHF	TGTGCCAGAAGCTTACCCACTCGGGGGGGGCGGTCACCCCTCCACTTT
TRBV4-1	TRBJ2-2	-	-	CASSPGTGELFF	TGCGCCAGCAGCCCCGGGACCGGGGAGCTGTTTTTT
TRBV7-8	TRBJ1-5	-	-	CASSLSSNQPQHF	TGTGCCAGCAGCTTAAGTAGCAATCAGCCCCAGCATTTT